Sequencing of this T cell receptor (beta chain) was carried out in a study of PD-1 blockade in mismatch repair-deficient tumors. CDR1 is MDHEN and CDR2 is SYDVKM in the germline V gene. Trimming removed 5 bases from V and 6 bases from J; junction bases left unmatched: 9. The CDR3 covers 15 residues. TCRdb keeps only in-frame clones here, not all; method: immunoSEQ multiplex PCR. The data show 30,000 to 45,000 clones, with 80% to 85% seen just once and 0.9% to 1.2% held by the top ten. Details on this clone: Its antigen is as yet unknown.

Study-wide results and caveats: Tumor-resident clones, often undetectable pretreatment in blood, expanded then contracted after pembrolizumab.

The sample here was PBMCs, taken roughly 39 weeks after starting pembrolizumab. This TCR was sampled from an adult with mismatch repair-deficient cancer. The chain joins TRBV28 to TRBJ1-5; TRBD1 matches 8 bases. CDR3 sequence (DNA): TGTGCCAGCAGTCCCGGACAGGGATGGAGTCAGCCCCAGCATTTT. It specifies CASSPGQGWSQPQHF.